The 25 T cell receptor beta chains given below trace back to one sample, sequenced in a study of OX40 agonist ivuxolimab in advanced cancers. Profiling relied on immunoSEQ multiplex PCR, and the TCRdb table lists in-frame clones only, not all of them. The sample has some 80,000 clones, 85% to 95% seen once. The material was CD4+ or CD8+ T cells sorted from blood, obtained in a trial of the OX40 agonist ivuxolimab. These TCRs come from an adult with an advanced solid tumor such as melanoma, head and neck, liver or kidney cancer.

This clone is a singleton in its sample. V usage is TRBV2 and J usage is TRBJ2-5; 7 bases are shared with TRBD2. Germline V CDR1 and CDR2: SNHLY, FYNNEI. The CDR3 totals 14 residues. The ends lost 2 bases at V and 2 bases at J; junction bases unmatched: 2. The CDR3 loop reads CASSEPAGQETQYF. In DNA, the CDR3 is TGTGCCAGCAGTGAACCAGCGGGGCAAGAGACCCAGTACTTC.

This chain links TRBV6-4 with TRBJ2-2; D is uncertain. CDR3 length equals 13 residues. Trimming left V 2 bases short and J 3 bases short, with 4 bases between. Germline values: CDR1 MRHNA, CDR2 SNTAGT. CDR3 coding DNA: TGTGCCAGCAGTGACGGGGACACCGGGGAGCTGTTTTTT. Protein: CASSDGDTGELFF.

The V call is TRBV27, the J call TRBJ2-7; TRBD1 aligns across 9 bases. This CDR3 has 16 residues. Losses at the gene ends were 3 bases for V and 4 bases for J; bases not matched to a gene: 10. CDR1 and CDR2 from the germline V gene are MNHEY and SMNVEV (reference sequence). Written as DNA, the CDR3 is TGTGCCAGCAGTTTGATCGGGGGACAGGGTGTGTACGAGCAGTACTTC. Amino acids: CASSLIGGQGVYEQYF.

CDR3 sequence (DNA): TGTGCCATCAGTGAGAGCGGTTCGGTGAACACTGAAGCTTTCTTT. This codes for CAISESGSVNTEAFF. This chain links TRBV10-3 with TRBJ1-1, with D unresolved. The CDR3 spans 15 residues. The germline gives CDR1 ENHRY, CDR2 SYGVKD. Trimming took off 2 bases at V and 0 bases at J, with 10 bases between the two ends.

The chain recombines TRBV4-3 with TRBJ1-1; a possible D gene is TRBD1 (6 bases). Trimming left V 0 bases short and J 11 bases short, with 10 bases between. The germline V gene encodes CDR1 LGHNA and CDR2 YSLEER. The CDR3 has 12 residues. Written as DNA, the CDR3 is TGCGCCAGCAGCCAAGATACAGGGTTCGCTTTCTTT. It encodes CASSQDTGFAFF.

This chain uses TRBV25-1 with TRBJ1-1; tentatively, D is TRBD1 (5 bases). V was cut by 1 base and J by 11 bases, with 14 bases left in between. From germline, CDR1 is MGHDK and CDR2 SYGVNS. This CDR3 comprises 13 residues. The CDR3 DNA follows: TGTGCCAGCAGTGAATCTGGGACCTCTCGGGCTTTCTTT. Amino acids: CASSESGTSRAFF.

CDR3 bases: TGTGCCACCAGCAGGAACTTTGACAGGGGGCATAATGGCTACACCTTC. It is translated as CATSRNFDRGHNGYTF. V and J are TRBV15 and TRBJ1-2; 10 nucleotides align to TRBD1. J lost 6 bases, V lost 3 bases, and 10 bases had no gene match. The CDR3 is 16 amino acids. Germline CDR1 is LNHNV and CDR2 is YYDKDF (reference sequence).

This sequence joins TRBV10-2 and TRBJ2-5; D may match TRBD1 or TRBD2 (5 bases each). The germline V gene has CDR1 WSHSY and CDR2 SAAADI. This CDR3 region has 15 residues. V was cut by 5 bases and J by 1 base, with 14 bases left in between. The CDR3 here is CASSHGARGQETQYF. DNA for the CDR3: TGCGCCAGCAGTCACGGGGCTCGAGGCCAAGAGACCCAGTACTTC.

The genes are TRBV9 and TRBJ2-7; tentatively, D is TRBD1 or TRBD2 (5 bases each). Deletions cut 4 bases from V and 2 bases from J, with 16 bases between. Germline assignment: CDR1 SGDLS and CDR2 YYNGEE. This CDR3 comprises 15 residues. The CDR3 spells CASSFREPGPYEQYF. CDR3 in DNA: TGTGCCAGCAGCTTCAGGGAGCCAGGGCCCTACGAGCAGTACTTC.

This clone was seen just once. V usage is TRBV27 and J usage is TRBJ1-1, with 9 bases that match TRBD1. Germline V gene sequence: CDR1 MNHEY, CDR2 SMNVEV (reference sequence). The CDR3 has 14 amino acids. The junction had 9 bases not matched to a gene; V was cut back by 8 bases and J by 5 bases. This CDR3 reads CASGLQGADTEAFF. CDR3 nucleotide sequence: TGTGCCAGCGGCCTACAGGGGGCAGATACTGAAGCTTTCTTT.

This sequence joins TRBV7-2 and TRBJ2-1; D might be TRBD2 (5 bases). Germline lookup yields CDR1 SGHTA and CDR2 FQGNSA. V was shortened by 2 bases and J by 0 bases, with 14 bases between the two germline ends. The CDR3 runs to 17 residues. CDR3 nucleotides: TGTGCCAGCAGCTTACGTCTACGGAGGAGCTCCTACAATGAGCAGTTCTTC. Its translation: CASSLRLRRSSYNEQFF.

This clone was observed a single time. The chain carries TRBV27 and TRBJ1-2; 9 nucleotides line up with TRBD1. The J segment lost 6 bases and the V segment lost 4 bases, leaving 3 bases of the junction unmatched. The CDR3 is 13 amino acids. The germline CDR1 and CDR2 sequences are MNHEY and SMNVEV (reference sequence). The CDR3 loop reads CASSWTGEDGYTF. CDR3 nucleotides: TGTGCCAGCAGTTGGACAGGGGAGGATGGCTACACCTTC.

The chain uses TRBV5-1 and TRBJ2-3; tentatively, D is TRBD1 (5 bases). CDR1 SGHRS and CDR2 YFSETQ come from the germline V gene. V was pared by 4 bases and J by 0 bases, with 15 bases between. The CDR3 spans 16 residues. Written as DNA, the CDR3 is TGCGCCAGCAGCCCGGTGGGGCGGTCTAGCACAGATACGCAGTATTTT. This sequence encodes CASSPVGRSSTDTQYF.

J is TRBJ2-7 and V is TRBV7-2, with 10 bases that match TRBD1. CDR1 and CDR2 (germline): SGHTA, FQGNSA. The V and J ends lost 5 bases and 4 bases, in that order; junction bases with no gene match: 8. This CDR3 is 15 amino acids long. CDR3 sequence: CASSQGQGMFYEQYF. In DNA form, the CDR3 reads TGTGCCAGCAGCCAGGGACAGGGGATGTTTTACGAGCAGTACTTC.

V gene TRBV6-5 combines with J gene TRBJ2-7; D call uncertain. CDR3 size: 14 residues. V was shortened by 0 bases and J by 4 bases, with 10 bases between the two germline ends. Germline V CDR1 and CDR2: MNHEY, SVGAGI. The CDR3: CASSYSYTEYEQYF. The CDR3 region has the DNA TGTGCCAGCAGTTACTCGTACACAGAATACGAGCAGTACTTC.

The J gene is TRBJ1-2, the V gene TRBV15; 10 bases line up with TRBD1. In germline, CDR1 is LNHNV, CDR2 YYDKDF (reference sequence). V lost 5 bases and J lost 8; bases outside the gene matches: 11. This CDR3 spans 15 amino acids. The CDR3 region is CATSSRGQGREGYTF. The CDR3 DNA reads as TGTGCCACCAGCTCGAGGGGACAGGGGCGGGAGGGCTACACCTTC.

The chain couples TRBV7-9 to TRBJ1-2, with no clear D. Trimming removed 5 bases at V and 4 bases at J, with 11 bases between. CDR1 and CDR2 (germline): SEHNR, FQNEAQ (reference sequence). The CDR3 extends over 13 amino acids. The CDR3, as DNA: TGTGCCAGCAGCCCCACCCCGGGCTATGGCTACACCTTC. Its translation: CASSPTPGYGYTF.

The chain joins TRBV7-3 to TRBJ2-1, with D possibly being TRBD2 (6 bases). The V gene's germline CDR1 is SGHTA and CDR2 FQGTGA. With 6 bases removed from V and 3 bases from J, the gap between germline ends came to 18 bases. CDR3 length: 16 residues. CDR3 DNA sequence: TGTGCCAGCAGTCCCAACCCGGGACTTCACTACAATGAGCAGTTCTTC. This translates into CASSPNPGLHYNEQFF.

This rearrangement joins TRBV25-1 to TRBJ2-1, with TRBD2 matching over 7 bases. The V gene's germline CDR1 is MGHDK and CDR2 SYGVNS. Unmatched junction bases numbered 13, after V lost 5 bases and J lost 6 bases. The CDR3 contains 16 residues. CDR3 region: CASSTVAGASSNEQFF. Here the CDR3 DNA reads TGTGCCAGCAGTACAGTGGCGGGAGCTTCAAGCAATGAGCAGTTCTTC.

The rearrangement joins TRBV6-6 to TRBJ1-1, with D unclear. With 6 bases removed from V and 0 bases from J, the gap between germline ends came to 8 bases. The CDR3 covers 13 residues. Germline V CDR1 and CDR2: MNHNY, SVGAGI (reference sequence). CDR3 in DNA: TGTGCCAGCAGAGAGACACTGAACACTGAAGCTTTCTTT. It encodes CASRETLNTEAFF.

The chain uses TRBV9 and TRBJ2-4; D could derive from TRBD1 or TRBD2 (5 bases each). Per the germline V gene, CDR1 is SGDLS and CDR2 is YYNGEE. The CDR3 runs 16 residues. Trimming left V 3 bases short and J 2 bases short, with 15 bases between. This CDR3 is CASSERGDGPKNIQYF. The CDR3, as DNA: TGTGCCAGCAGCGAGAGGGGCGACGGACCCAAAAACATTCAGTACTTC. The entire variable domain, with the rest obtained from reference TRBV9 and TRBJ2-4, is as follows: DSGVTQTPKHLITATGQRVTLRCSPRSGDLSVYWYQQSLDQGLQFLIQYYNGEERAKGNILERFSAQQFPDLHSELNLSSLELGDSALYFCASSERGDGPKNIQYFGAGTRLSVL.

This clone was seen more than once but under ten times. V and J are TRBV7-9 and TRBJ1-4, with D uncertain. Deletions cut 3 bases from V and 2 bases from J, with 7 bases between. Germline CDR1 is SEHNR and CDR2 is FQNEAQ (reference sequence). CDR3 length equals 14 residues. The chain's CDR3 is CASSFRSTNEKLFF. The CDR3 coding sequence is TGTGCCAGCAGCTTTAGGTCGACTAATGAAAAACTGTTTTTT.

The chain uses TRBV9 and TRBJ2-3; possibly TRBD2 for D (5 bases). Between the trimmed V and J ends, which lost 0 bases and 1 base, there was a span of 9 bases. Per the germline V gene, CDR1 is SGDLS and CDR2 is YYNGEE. The CDR3 is made up of 15 amino acids. CDR3 DNA sequence: TGTGCCAGCAGCGTAGAGACTACTCGCACAGATACGCAGTATTTT. This codes for CASSVETTRTDTQYF.

The rearrangement uses TRBV28 and TRBJ1-3; 7 positions agree with TRBD1. The CDR3 length is 17 residues. The junction had 10 bases not matched to a gene; V was cut back by 5 bases and J by 0 bases. The germline CDR1 and CDR2 sequences are MDHEN and SYDVKM. The CDR3: CASSLLPTGNSGNTIYF. DNA of the CDR3: TGTGCCAGCAGTCTCCTTCCGACAGGGAACTCTGGAAACACCATATATTTT. The full variable domain, in which reference TRBV28 and TRBJ1-3 provide the parts outside the CDR3, is DVKVTQSSRYLVKRTGEKVFLECVQDMDHENMFWYRQDPGLGLRLIYFSYDVKMKEKGDIPEGYSVSREKKERFSLILESASTNQTSMYLCASSLLPTGNSGNTIYFGEGSWLTVV.

The chain recombines TRBV6-5 with TRBJ1-1; TRBD1 might be the D (6 bases). Germline V gene data show CDR1 as MNHEY and CDR2 as SVGAGI. Trimming removed 2 bases at V and 5 bases at J, with 15 bases between. The CDR3 is made up of 15 amino acids. Here the CDR3 DNA reads TGTGCCAGCAGTTACCCTGAAACAGGGAGGACTGAAGCTTTCTTT. Its translation is CASSYPETGRTEAFF.